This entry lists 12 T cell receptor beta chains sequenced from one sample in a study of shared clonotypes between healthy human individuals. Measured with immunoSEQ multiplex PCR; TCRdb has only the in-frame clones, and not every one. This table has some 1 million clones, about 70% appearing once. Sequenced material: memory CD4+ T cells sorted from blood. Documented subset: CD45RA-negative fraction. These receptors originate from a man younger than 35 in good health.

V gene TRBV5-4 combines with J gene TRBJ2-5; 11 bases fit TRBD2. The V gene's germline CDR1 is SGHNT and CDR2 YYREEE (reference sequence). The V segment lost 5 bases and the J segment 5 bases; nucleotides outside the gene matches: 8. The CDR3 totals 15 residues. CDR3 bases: TGTGCCAGCAGTTCTGTAGCGGGAGGGGCGGAGACCCAGTACTTC. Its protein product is CASSSVAGGAETQYF. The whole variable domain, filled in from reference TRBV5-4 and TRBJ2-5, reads ETGVTQSPTHLIKTRGQQVTLRCSSQSGHNTVSWYQQALGQGPQFIFQYYREEENGRGNFPPRFSGLQFPNYSSELNVNALELDDSALYLCASSSVAGGAETQYFGPGTRLLVL.

The CDR3 region is CASRNTPNNSPLHF. The CDR3 region has the DNA TGTGCCAGCAGAAATACCCCAAATAATTCACCCCTCCACTTT. This chain connects TRBV6-5 to TRBJ1-6; D is uncertain. V lost 6 bases, J lost 5 bases, and 11 bases lay in between. Germline lookup yields CDR1 MNHEY and CDR2 SVGAGI. The CDR3 sequence is 14 residues long.

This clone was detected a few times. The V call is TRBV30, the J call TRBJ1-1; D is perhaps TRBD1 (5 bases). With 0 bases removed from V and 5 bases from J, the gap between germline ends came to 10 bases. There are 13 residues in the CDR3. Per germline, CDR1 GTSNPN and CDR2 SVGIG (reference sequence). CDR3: CAWSVQEGTEAFF. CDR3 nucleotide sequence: TGTGCCTGGAGTGTACAGGAGGGGACTGAAGCTTTCTTT.

In nucleotides, the CDR3 is TGTGCCAGCAGCTTAGCTGACAGGGCGAGGGAGCAGTTCTTC. Translated: CASSLADRAREQFF. V is TRBV7-2 and J is TRBJ2-1, with 7 bases matching TRBD1. V shed 0 bases and J 10 bases; nucleotides not matched to a gene: 6. The CDR3 spans 14 residues. Germline lookup yields CDR1 SGHTA and CDR2 FQGNSA.

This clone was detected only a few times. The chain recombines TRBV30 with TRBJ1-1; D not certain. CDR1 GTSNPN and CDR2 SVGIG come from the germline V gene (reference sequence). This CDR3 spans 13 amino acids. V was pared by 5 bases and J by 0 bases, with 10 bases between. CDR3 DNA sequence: TGTGCCTGGGGACGCACCATGAACACTGAAGCTTTCTTT. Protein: CAWGRTMNTEAFF.

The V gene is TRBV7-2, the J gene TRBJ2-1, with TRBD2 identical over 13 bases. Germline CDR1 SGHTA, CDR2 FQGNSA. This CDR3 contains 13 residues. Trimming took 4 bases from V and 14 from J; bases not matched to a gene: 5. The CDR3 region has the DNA TGTGCCAGCAGCTACGGGACTAGCGGGACCGAGTTCTTC. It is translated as CASSYGTSGTEFF.

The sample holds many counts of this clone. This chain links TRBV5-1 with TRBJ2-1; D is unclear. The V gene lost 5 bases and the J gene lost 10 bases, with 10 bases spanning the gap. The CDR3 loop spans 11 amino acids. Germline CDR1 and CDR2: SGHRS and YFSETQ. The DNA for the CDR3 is TGCGCCAGCAGTCAAGCACGGGAGCAGTTCTTC. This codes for CASSQAREQFF.

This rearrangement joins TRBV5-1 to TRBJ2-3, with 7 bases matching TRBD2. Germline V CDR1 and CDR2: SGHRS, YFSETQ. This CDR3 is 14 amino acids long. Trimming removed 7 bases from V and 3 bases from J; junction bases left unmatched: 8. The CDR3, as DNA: TGCGCCAGCCTGGGGGATAGCGGGACAGATACGCAGTATTTT. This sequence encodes CASLGDSGTDTQYF.

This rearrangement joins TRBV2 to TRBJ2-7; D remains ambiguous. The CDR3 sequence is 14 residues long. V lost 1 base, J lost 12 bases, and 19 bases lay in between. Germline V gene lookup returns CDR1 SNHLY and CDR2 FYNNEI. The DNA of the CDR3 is TGTGCCAGCAGTGAAGGTTCATCTCTTGGTAATCGGTACTTC. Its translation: CASSEGSSLGNRYF. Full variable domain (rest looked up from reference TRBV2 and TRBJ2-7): EPEVTQTPSHQVTQMGQEVILRCVPISNHLYFYWYRQILGQKVEFLVSFYNNEISEKSEIFDDQFSVERPDGSNFTLKIRSTKLEDSAMYFCASSEGSSLGNRYFGPGTRLTVT.

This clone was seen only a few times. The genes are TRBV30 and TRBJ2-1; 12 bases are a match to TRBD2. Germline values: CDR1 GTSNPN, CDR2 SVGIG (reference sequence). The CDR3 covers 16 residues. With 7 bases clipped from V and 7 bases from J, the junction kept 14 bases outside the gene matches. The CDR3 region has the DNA TGTGCCTTGGAGTTATGGACTAGCGGGGTGGGGAATGAGCAGTTCTTC. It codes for CALELWTSGVGNEQFF.

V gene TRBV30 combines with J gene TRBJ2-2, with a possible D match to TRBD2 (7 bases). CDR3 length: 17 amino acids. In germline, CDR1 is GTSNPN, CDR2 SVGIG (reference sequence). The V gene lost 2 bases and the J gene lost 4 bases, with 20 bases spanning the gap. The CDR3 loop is CAWSPGGAGKGTGELFF. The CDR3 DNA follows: TGTGCCTGGAGTCCTGGGGGGGCAGGGAAGGGCACCGGGGAGCTGTTTTTT. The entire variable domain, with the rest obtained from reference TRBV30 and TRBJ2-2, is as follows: SQTIHQWPATLVQPVGSPLSLECTVEGTSNPNLYWYRQAAGRGLQLLFYSVGIGQISSEVPQNLSASRPQDRQFILSSKKLLLSDSGFYLCAWSPGGAGKGTGELFFGEGSRLTVL.

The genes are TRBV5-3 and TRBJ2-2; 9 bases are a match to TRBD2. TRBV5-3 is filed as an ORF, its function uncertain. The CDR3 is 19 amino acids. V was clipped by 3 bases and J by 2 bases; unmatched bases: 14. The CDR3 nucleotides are TGTGCCAGAAGCTCAGACATCCGCCTAGCGGGGTCTAACACCGGGGAGCTGTTTTTT. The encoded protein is CARSSDIRLAGSNTGELFF.